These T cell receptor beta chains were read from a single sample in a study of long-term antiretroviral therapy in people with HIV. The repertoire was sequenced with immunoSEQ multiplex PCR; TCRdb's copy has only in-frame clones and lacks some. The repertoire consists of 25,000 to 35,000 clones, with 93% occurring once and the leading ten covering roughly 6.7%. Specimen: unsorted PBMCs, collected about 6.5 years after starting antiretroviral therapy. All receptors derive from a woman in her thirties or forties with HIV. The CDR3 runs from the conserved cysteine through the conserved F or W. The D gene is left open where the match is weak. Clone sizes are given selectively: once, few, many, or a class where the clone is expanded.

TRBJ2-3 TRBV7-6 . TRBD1 TGTGCCAGCAGCTTTGGGACAGGGTACGATACGCAGTATTTT CASSFGTGYDTQYF
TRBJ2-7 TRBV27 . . TGTGCCAGCAGTTTAGGGGCCCCCTACGAGCAGTACTTC CASSLGAPYEQYF
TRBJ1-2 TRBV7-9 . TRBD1 TGTGCCAGCAGCAACGGGGACAGGGGTGAATACGGCTACACCTTC CASSNGDRGEYGYTF
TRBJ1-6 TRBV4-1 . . TGCGCCAGCAGCCAGCGACTCGATTCACCCCTCCACTTT CASSQRLDSPLHF
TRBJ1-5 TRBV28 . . TGTGCCAGCAGACAGGGAATCAATCAGCCCCAGCATTTT CASRQGINQPQHF
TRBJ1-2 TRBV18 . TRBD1 TGTGCCAGCTCACCACCCGGGACAGGGGAAGGCTACACCTTC CASSPPGTGEGYTF
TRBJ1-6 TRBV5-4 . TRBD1 TGTGCCAGCAGCCCGGGACAGGGCGTTTCACCCCTCCACTTT CASSPGQGVSPLHF
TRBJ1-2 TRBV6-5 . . TGTGCCAGCAGTTACGGGGATGGCTACACCTTC CASSYGDGYTF
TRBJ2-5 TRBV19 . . TGTGCCAGTAGTCCGACCGTAGCGGAGGAGACCCAGTACTTC CASSPTVAEETQYF
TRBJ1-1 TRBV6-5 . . TGTGCCAGCAGTTACAGCAGGGAACGTTCTGAAGCTTTCTTT CASSYSRERSEAFF
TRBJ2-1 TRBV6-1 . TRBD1 TGTGCCAGCAGTGACGGACAGGGGGCGCTTAGTGAGCAGTTCTTC CASSDGQGALSEQFF
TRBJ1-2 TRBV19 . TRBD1 TGTGCCAGTAGTTATGACAGGGGAACTGACTATGGCTACACCTTC CASSYDRGTDYGYTF
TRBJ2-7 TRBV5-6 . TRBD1 TGTGCCAGCAGCTCCGCCGGGACAGGCGAGCAGTACTTC CASSSAGTGEQYF
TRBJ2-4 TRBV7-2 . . TGTGCCAGCAGCTTAGGTCTGGGACTAGCCAAAAACATTCAGTACTTC CASSLGLGLAKNIQYF
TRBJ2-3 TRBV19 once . TGTGCCAGTAGTATTTGGGGGGGGCCAACAGATACGCAGTATTTT CASSIWGGPTDTQYF
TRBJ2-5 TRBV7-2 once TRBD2 TGTGCCAGCAGCTCGCAACCCATAGCGGGGGACGTCCGGAAGACCCAGTACTTC CASSSQPIAGDVRKTQYF
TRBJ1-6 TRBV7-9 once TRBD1 TGTGCCAGCAGCTTAGCTCTGGACAGGGAGGGTTCACCCCTCCACTTT CASSLALDREGSPLHF
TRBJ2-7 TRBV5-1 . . TGCGCCAGCACCCCTGGTGAGGCCCTGCGGGAGCAGTACTTC CASTPGEALREQYF
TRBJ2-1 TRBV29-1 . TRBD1 TGCAGCGTGTTACAGGGGAAACTCTACAATGAGCAGTTCTTC CSVLQGKLYNEQFF
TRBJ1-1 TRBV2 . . TGTGCCAGCAATACGGACAGGAACACTGAAGCTTTCTTT CASNTDRNTEAFF
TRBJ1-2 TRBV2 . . TGTGCCAGCAGTGAAGCCAGGCGGGGCTACACCTTC CASSEARRGYTF
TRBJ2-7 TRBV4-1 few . TGCGCCAGCAGCCAAGATTGGGGGGGGACAGTCCGGTACGAGCAGTACTTC CASSQDWGGTVRYEQYF
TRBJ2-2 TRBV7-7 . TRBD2 TGTGCTAGCAGCCGTCGACTAGCGGGGGGCCCGAACACCGGGGAGCTGTTTTTT CASSRRLAGGPNTGELFF
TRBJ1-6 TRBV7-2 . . TGTGCCAGCAGCTTAAGGGCCAGGGGAGTCTCACCCCTCCACTTT CASSLRARGVSPLHF
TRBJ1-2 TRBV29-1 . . TGCAGCGTTGAAGATCCCCTCGTGGGAGGCTACACCTTC CSVEDPLVGGYTF
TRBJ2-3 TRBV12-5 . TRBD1 TGTGCTAGTGGTTCCCAGGGGGCGGCGCAGTATTTT CASGSQGAAQYF
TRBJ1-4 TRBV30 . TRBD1 TGTGCCTGGAAGAGGACAGGGAGTCTGTTTTTT CAWKRTGSLFF
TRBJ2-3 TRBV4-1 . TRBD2 TGCGCCAGCAGCCAAGAGAGGCTAGCGGGGGGGTCAGATACGCAGTATTTT CASSQERLAGGSDTQYF
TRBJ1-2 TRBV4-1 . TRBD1 TGCGCCAGCAGCCAAGAAGGACAGGCGGTCTCTGGCTACACCTTC CASSQEGQAVSGYTF
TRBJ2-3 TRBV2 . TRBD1 TGTGCCAGCACCCGCGGGGACAGGGCCACAGATACGCAGTATTTT CASTRGDRATDTQYF
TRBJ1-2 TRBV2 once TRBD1 TGTGCCAGCAGTGTTGACAGGGGGCAAACGGGCTACACCTTC CASSVDRGQTGYTF